These T cell receptor beta chains were read from a single sample in a study of OX40 agonist ivuxolimab in advanced cancers. Assay: immunoSEQ multiplex PCR; the TCRdb copy retains only in-frame clones and omits some. The sample has approximately 58,000 clones, less than 85% seen once; the top ten hold about 13%. Specimen: CD4+ or CD8+ T cells sorted from blood, collected in a trial of the OX40 agonist ivuxolimab. The receptors were sampled from an adult with an advanced solid tumor such as melanoma, head and neck, liver or kidney cancer. The CDR3 runs from the conserved cysteine through the conserved F or W. D genes are given only for firm matches. A row's size may be missing; if present it is once, few, many or a size class.

D: TRBD1; length: 16; J: TRBJ2-7; V: TRBV7-2; size: -; DNA: TGTGCCAGCAGCTTAAGAGGTGGGCAGGGGGTCTACGAGCAGTACTTC; CDR3: CASSLRGGQGVYEQYF
D: -; length: 15; J: TRBJ1-1; V: TRBV9; size: once; DNA: TGTGCCAGCAGCTCCCACGGGGGCGTGAACACTGAAGCTTTCTTT; CDR3: CASSSHGGVNTEAFF
D: -; length: 14; J: TRBJ1-1; V: TRBV19; size: once; DNA: TGTGCCAGTCTAACACCGGGCACCGACACTGAAGCTTTCTTT; CDR3: CASLTPGTDTEAFF
D: TRBD2; length: 16; J: TRBJ2-5; V: TRBV2; size: medium-sized; DNA: TGTGCCAGCAAGGGGGCTAGCGGGAGTCGGGGAGAGACCCAGTACTTC; CDR3: CASKGASGSRGETQYF
D: TRBD1; length: 14; J: TRBJ1-1; V: TRBV6-5; size: -; DNA: TGTGCCAGCAGCACCGACAGGGACAGCACTGAAGCTTTCTTT; CDR3: CASSTDRDSTEAFF
D: TRBD2; length: 15; J: TRBJ2-7; V: TRBV5-4; size: -; DNA: TGTGCCAGCAGCTCCCTTCTAGCGGATGCCTACGAGCAGTACTTC; CDR3: CASSSLLADAYEQYF
D: TRBD1; length: 15; J: TRBJ2-3; V: TRBV7-9; size: -; DNA: TGTGCCAGCAGCTTCTGGACAGGCTTTAAGGATACGCAGTATTTT; CDR3: CASSFWTGFKDTQYF
D: TRBD2; length: 13; J: TRBJ2-7; V: TRBV6-1; size: -; DNA: TGTGCCAGCGGCGCTAGCGGGACCTACGAGCAGTACTTC; CDR3: CASGASGTYEQYF
D: -; length: 13; J: TRBJ2-7; V: TRBV19; size: -; DNA: TGTGCCAGTAGTCCCCAGGGATCCTACGAGCAGTACTTC; CDR3: CASSPQGSYEQYF
D: TRBD1; length: 15; J: TRBJ1-4; V: TRBV2; size: -; DNA: TGTGCCAGCAAGAGACAGGGCAGCCTTAATGAAAAACTGTTTTTT; CDR3: CASKRQGSLNEKLFF
D: -; length: 16; J: TRBJ2-7; V: TRBV28; size: -; DNA: TGTGCCAGCAGTTCTCAAGGTACAAACAGGGTAATGGAGCAGTACTTC; CDR3: CASSSQGTNRVMEQYF
D: -; length: 13; J: TRBJ1-1; V: TRBV7-9; size: -; DNA: TGTGCCAGCACCCCCCTGGGGAACACTGAAGCTTTCTTT; CDR3: CASTPLGNTEAFF
D: TRBD2; length: 12; J: TRBJ2-4; V: TRBV10-3; size: once; DNA: TGTGCCACATCGGGAGGGGGAGGCATTCAGTACTTC; CDR3: CATSGGGGIQYF
D: -; length: 16; J: TRBJ2-7; V: TRBV7-9; size: -; DNA: TGTGCCAGCAGCTTCTCGTCCGGGATTTCATCCTACGAGCAGTACTTC; CDR3: CASSFSSGISSYEQYF
D: -; length: 17; J: TRBJ2-5; V: TRBV18; size: -; DNA: TGTGCCAGCTCACTGAGGGGATCTGGAGTGAGCCAAGAGACCCAGTACTTC; CDR3: CASSLRGSGVSQETQYF
D: TRBD2; length: 15; J: TRBJ2-1; V: TRBV7-2; size: -; DNA: TGTGCCAGCAGTTCGATAGCGGGAGGAGTGAATGAGCAGTTCTTC; CDR3: CASSSIAGGVNEQFF
D: -; length: 13; J: TRBJ1-5; V: TRBV19; size: few; DNA: TGTGCCAGTAGTATAGCCCTCAGAGAGCCCCAGCATTTT; CDR3: CASSIALREPQHF
D: -; length: 15; J: TRBJ2-3; V: TRBV5-1; size: -; DNA: TGCGCCAGCAGCTTGGTCGACTTTCCCACAGATACGCAGTATTTT; CDR3: CASSLVDFPTDTQYF
D: -; length: 16; J: TRBJ1-5; V: TRBV5-5; size: -; DNA: TGTGCCAGCAGCTTGGAACAACCACAGGTGGCCCAGCCCCAGCATTTT; CDR3: CASSLEQPQVAQPQHF
D: TRBD2; length: 14; J: TRBJ2-1; V: TRBV7-2; size: -; DNA: TGTGCCAGCAGCTTAGCGGGAGGGCCGGATGAGCAGTTCTTC; CDR3: CASSLAGGPDEQFF
D: TRBD2; length: 12; J: TRBJ2-1; V: TRBV11-2; size: -; DNA: TGTGCCAGCAGCGCGGAGCGGGGGTTGCAGTTCTTC; CDR3: CASSAERGLQFF
D: TRBD1; length: 18; J: TRBJ1-1; V: TRBV5-1; size: once; DNA: TGCGCCAGCAGCTTCGGGAACGGCCCGGGACAGCCGAACACTGAAGCTTTCTTT; CDR3: CASSFGNGPGQPNTEAFF
D: -; length: 14; J: TRBJ2-7; V: TRBV7-9; size: few; DNA: TGTGCCAGCAGTTCCGGGAAAATCTCCTACGAGCAGTACTTC; CDR3: CASSSGKISYEQYF